The clone carrying this T cell receptor beta chain was detected many times. Amplification of TCR beta CDR3 regions was performed using RNA transcripts as template. The HTBI primer set was used in a first-round RT-PCR of the TCR CDR3. TCRdb reprocessed the multiplex PCR reads via MiXCR and lists one record per CDR3 protein. The sample has 550,000 to 600,000 distinct CDR3 sequences, just over 45% seen once. The sample originates from a study of T cells in Graves' hyperthyroidism and ophthalmopathy. The V gene end was trimmed by 3 bases and the J gene end by 3 bases; junction bases not matched to a gene: 4. The CDR3 extends over 16 amino acids.

The chain recombines TRBV12-3 or TRBV12-4 with TRBJ2-6; the match to TRBD1 covers 8 bases. The receptor was isolated from an adult woman with Graves' disease, either hyperthyroidism or ophthalmopathy (not recorded which). The sample taken for sequencing was peripheral blood or thyroid tissue (not recorded which). The CDR3, as DNA: TGTGCCAGCAGTTTCGGGACAGGCCATGGGGCCAACGTCCTGACTTTC. Its protein is CASSFGTGHGANVLTF.